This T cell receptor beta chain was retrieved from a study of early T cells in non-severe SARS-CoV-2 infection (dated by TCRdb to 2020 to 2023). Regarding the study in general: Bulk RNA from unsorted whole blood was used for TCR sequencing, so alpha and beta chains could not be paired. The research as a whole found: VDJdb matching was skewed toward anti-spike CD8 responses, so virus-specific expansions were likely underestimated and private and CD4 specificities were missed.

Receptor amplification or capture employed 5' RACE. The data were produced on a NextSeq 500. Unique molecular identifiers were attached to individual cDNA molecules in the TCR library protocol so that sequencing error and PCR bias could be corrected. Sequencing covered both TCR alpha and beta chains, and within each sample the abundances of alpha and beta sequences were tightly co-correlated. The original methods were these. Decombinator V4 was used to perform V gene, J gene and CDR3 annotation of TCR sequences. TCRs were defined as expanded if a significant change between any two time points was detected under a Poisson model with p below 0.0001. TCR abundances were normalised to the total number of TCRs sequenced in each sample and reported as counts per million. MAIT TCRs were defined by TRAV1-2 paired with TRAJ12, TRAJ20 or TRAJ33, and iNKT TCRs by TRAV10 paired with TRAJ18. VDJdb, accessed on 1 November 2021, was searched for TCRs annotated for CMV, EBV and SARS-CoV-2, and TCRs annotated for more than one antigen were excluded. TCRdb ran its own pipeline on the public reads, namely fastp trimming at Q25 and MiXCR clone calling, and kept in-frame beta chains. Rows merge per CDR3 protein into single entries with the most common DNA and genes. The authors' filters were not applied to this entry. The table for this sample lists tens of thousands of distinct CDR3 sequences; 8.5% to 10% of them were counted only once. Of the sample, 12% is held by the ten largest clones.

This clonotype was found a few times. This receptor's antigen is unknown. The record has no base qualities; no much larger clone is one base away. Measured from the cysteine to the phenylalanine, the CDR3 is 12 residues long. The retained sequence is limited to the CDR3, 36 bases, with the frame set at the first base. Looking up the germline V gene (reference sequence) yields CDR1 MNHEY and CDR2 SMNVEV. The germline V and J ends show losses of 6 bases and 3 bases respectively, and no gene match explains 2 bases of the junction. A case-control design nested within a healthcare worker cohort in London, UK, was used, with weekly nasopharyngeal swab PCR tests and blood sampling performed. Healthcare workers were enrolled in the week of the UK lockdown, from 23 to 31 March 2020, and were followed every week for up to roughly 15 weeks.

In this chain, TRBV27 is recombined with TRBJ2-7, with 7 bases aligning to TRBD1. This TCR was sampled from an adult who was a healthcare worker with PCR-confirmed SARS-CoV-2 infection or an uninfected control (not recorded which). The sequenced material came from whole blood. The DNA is TGTGCCAGCAGAGGGGACAGCTACGAGCAGTACTTC. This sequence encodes CASRGDSYEQYF.